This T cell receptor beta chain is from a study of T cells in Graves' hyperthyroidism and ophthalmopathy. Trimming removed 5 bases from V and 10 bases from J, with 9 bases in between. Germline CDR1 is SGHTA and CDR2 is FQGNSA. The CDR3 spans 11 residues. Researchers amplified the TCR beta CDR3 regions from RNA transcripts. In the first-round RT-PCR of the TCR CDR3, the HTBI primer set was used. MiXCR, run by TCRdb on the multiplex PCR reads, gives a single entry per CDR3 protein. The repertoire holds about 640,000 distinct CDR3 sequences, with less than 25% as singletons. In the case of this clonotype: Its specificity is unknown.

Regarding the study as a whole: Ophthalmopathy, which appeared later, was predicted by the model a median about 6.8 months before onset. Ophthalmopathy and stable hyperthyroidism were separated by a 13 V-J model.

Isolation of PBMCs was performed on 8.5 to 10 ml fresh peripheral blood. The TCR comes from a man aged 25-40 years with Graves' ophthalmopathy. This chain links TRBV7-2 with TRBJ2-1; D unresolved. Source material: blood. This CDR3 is CASSPIGEQFF. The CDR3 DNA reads TGTGCCAGCAGCCCGATCGGGGAGCAGTTCTTC. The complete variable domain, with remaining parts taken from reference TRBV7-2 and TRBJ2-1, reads GAGVSQSPSNKVTEKGKDVELRCDPISGHTALYWYRQSLGQGLEFLIYFQGNSAPDKSGLPSDRFSAERTGGSVSTLTIQRTQQEDSAVYLCASSPIGEQFFGPGTRLTVL.